This T cell receptor (beta chain) was documented in a study of response to subunit inactivated influenza vaccine. Study-wide results and caveats: It was suggested by the authors that few new T cells are recruited by each seasonal influenza vaccination.

V was shortened by 1 base and J by 0 bases, with 10 bases between the two germline ends. This CDR3 comprises 15 residues. Germline V gene lookup returns CDR1 SGHVS and CDR2 FQNEAQ. Via MiXCR, TCRdb re-called the RT-PCR reads, giving one row per CDR3 protein. The sample yields 530,000 or so distinct CDR3 sequences, 11% to 15% seen once. Concerning this clonotype: What it recognizes is unknown.

The material was PBMCs from blood, obtained less than 13 days after vaccination. This sequence was found in a man aged 50 to 60 who received an inactivated influenza vaccine. V usage is TRBV7-8 and J usage is TRBJ2-7; D not resolved. CDR3 residues: CASSLGVGPSYEQYF. The CDR3 nucleotides are TGTGCCAGCAGCTTAGGGGTAGGGCCCTCCTACGAGCAGTACTTC.